Given below is one T cell receptor beta chain in context. The sample's time point: peripheral blood 6 weeks after treatment start. The cohort comprised individuals with locally advanced or metastatic urothelial carcinoma. This entry is derived from a study of PD-L1 blockade in urothelial cancer. About the study: Patients, treated from about 2014 onward, received atezolizumab 1,200 mg intravenously every 3 weeks. Blood analyses occurred 3 weeks (second dose) and 6 weeks post treatment start. T cells were recovered from blood samples at a median of roughly 150,000.

The table came from immunoSEQ multiplex PCR; TCRdb's copy has only in-frame clones and leaves some out. The sample records about 50,000 clones, about 88% being singletons. Specimen: PBMCs, collected around atezolizumab (anti-PD-L1) treatment. This clonotype was sampled from a man between 60 and 70 years old with urothelial cancer.

CDR3 in amino acids: CASSLTGGPGDTQYF. The CDR3 DNA is TGCGCCAGCAGCTTGACGGGAGGGCCAGGAGATACGCAGTATTTT. V usage is TRBV5-1 and J usage is TRBJ2-3, with 8 positions matching TRBD2. V dropped 1 base and J dropped 5; count of bases not matched to a gene: 6. The CDR3 loop spans 15 amino acids. CDR1 is SGHRS and CDR2 is YFSETQ in the germline V gene.